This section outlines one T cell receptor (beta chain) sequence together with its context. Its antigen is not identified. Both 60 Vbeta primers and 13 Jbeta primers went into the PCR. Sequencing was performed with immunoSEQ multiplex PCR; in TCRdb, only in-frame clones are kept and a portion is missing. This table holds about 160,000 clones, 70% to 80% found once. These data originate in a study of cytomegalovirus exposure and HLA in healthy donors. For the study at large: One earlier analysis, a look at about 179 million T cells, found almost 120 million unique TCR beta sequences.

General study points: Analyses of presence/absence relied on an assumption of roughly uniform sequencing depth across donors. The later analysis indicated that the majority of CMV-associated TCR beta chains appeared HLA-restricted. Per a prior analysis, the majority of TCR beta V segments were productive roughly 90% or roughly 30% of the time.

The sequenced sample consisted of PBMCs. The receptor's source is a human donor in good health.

The CDR3 sequence: CASSAPSGAAQETQYF. CDR3 nucleotide sequence: TGTGCCAGCAGCGCACCATCAGGGGCCGCACAAGAGACCCAGTACTTC. The J gene is TRBJ2-5, the V gene TRBV9, with D perhaps TRBD1 (6 bases). The CDR3 has 16 amino acids. In germline, CDR1 is SGDLS, CDR2 YYNGEE. V lost 3 bases, J lost 2 bases, and 17 bases lay in between.